The 5 T cell receptor beta chains listed next were all sequenced from one sample in a study of blood T cells in healthy people across ages. With a J-beta primer mix and a sample-barcoded 5' primer, a second PCR ran roughly 6 to 11 cycles. TCRdb reanalysed the 5' RACE reads using MiXCR and keeps one entry per CDR3 protein. In the table there are approximately 960,000 distinct CDR3 sequences, roughly 28% of which are singletons. The same data also went into a second study, on T cells of mothers and their children.

The sample was blood. All receptors derive from a middle-aged woman in good health.

The genes are TRBV27 and TRBJ2-7; D unresolved. CDR3 length: 13 amino acids. CDR1 and CDR2 from the germline V gene are MNHEY and SMNVEV (reference sequence). V shed 8 bases and J shed 3 bases, with 14 bases lying between them. The CDR3 region has the DNA TGTGCCAGCGGTCCTAATCCCCTCTACGAGCAGTACTTC. This translates into CASGPNPLYEQYF.

This clonotype turned up a few times. The genes are TRBV5-1 and TRBJ1-5, with D tentatively TRBD1 (5 bases). Germline V CDR1 and CDR2: SGHRS, YFSETQ. The CDR3 has 15 amino acids. V was cut by 0 bases and J by 3 bases, with 10 bases left in between. The chain's CDR3 is CASSLESGSNQPQHF. CDR3 nucleotide sequence: TGCGCCAGCAGCTTGGAATCAGGGTCCAATCAGCCCCAGCATTTT.

The sample holds a few counts of this clonotype. This sequence joins TRBV5-6 and TRBJ1-2, with D possibly TRBD1 on 6 matching bases. Germline CDR1 SGHDT, CDR2 YYEEEE. V was trimmed by 2 bases and J by 0 bases, leaving 11 bases between them. The CDR3 runs 15 residues. CDR3 region: CASSFSDRPNYGYTF. CDR3 DNA sequence: TGTGCCAGCAGCTTTTCTGACAGGCCTAACTATGGCTACACCTTC.

This clonotype appeared many times. V and J are TRBV11-2 and TRBJ2-5; D perhaps matches TRBD1 (6 bases). The CDR3 contains 14 residues. Per germline, CDR1 SGHAT and CDR2 FQNNGV. Deletions cut 5 bases from V and 5 bases from J, with 15 bases between. CDR3 sequence reads: CASSPGPDRETQYF. The CDR3 DNA is TGTGCCAGCAGCCCGGGACCAGACAGGGAGACCCAGTACTTC. The full variable domain, in which reference TRBV11-2 and TRBJ2-5 provide the parts outside the CDR3, is EAGVAQSPRYKIIEKRQSVAFWCNPISGHATLYWYQQILGQGPKLLIQFQNNGVVDDSQLPKDRFSAERLKGVDSTLKIQPAKLEDSAVYLCASSPGPDRETQYFGPGTRLLVL.

This clonotype was seen a single time. The junction does not match germline at one end; this may be a read error. This chain joins TRBV7-3 and TRBJ2-6; D tentatively fits TRBD1 or TRBD2 (6 bases each). Germline V gene lookup returns CDR1 SGHTA and CDR2 FQGTGA. The CDR3 length is 19 residues. This CDR3 reads CVSSLIGGGPLSGANVLTF. For the CDR3, the DNA is TGTGTCAGCAGCTTAATCGGAGGGGGACCCCTCTCTGGGGCCAACGTCCTGACTTTC.